Shown below are 28 T cell receptor beta chains from a single sample sequenced in a study of Ad26.COV2.S vaccination and SARS-CoV-2 variants. Method: immunoSEQ multiplex PCR; TCRdb's copy keeps in-frame clones and lacks some. Here the sample spans some 480,000 clones, 70% to 90% being singletons. Described treatment: 15 to 20 received Ad26.COV2.S at low or high dose, single or two shots; about 5 received placebo; per-sample allocation not given. Sampling took place 63 days after the first vaccine or placebo injection. This specimen was peripheral blood, taken in a trial of Ad26.COV2.S vaccine versus placebo. The receptors derive from a person between 18 and 65 years old who received the Ad26.COV2.S COVID-19 vaccine or a placebo.

This clone has more than one count but fewer than ten. The chain joins TRBV5-1 to TRBJ1-1; D may be TRBD1 (5 bases). The CDR3 is made up of 14 amino acids. Germline values: CDR1 SGHRS, CDR2 YFSETQ. The V and J ends lost 4 bases and 5 bases respectively, with 15 bases between them. In DNA form, the CDR3 reads TGCGCCAGCAGCACGCAGGGTGGGGGAACTGAAGCTTTCTTT. This translates into CASSTQGGGTEAFF. The whole variable domain, remainder taken from reference TRBV5-1 and TRBJ1-1, is KAGVTQTPRYLIKTRGQQVTLSCSPISGHRSVSWYQQTPGQGLQFLFEYFSETQRNKGNFPGRFSGRQFSNSRSEMNVSTLELGDSALYLCASSTQGGGTEAFFGQGTRLTVV.

The chain is built from TRBV19 and TRBJ2-3; D may correspond to TRBD1 or TRBD2 (6 bases each). Trimming removed 8 bases at V and 4 bases at J, with 16 bases between. This CDR3 contains 14 residues. Germline CDR1 reads LNHDA; CDR2 reads SQIVND (reference sequence). The DNA of the CDR3 is TGTGCCAGTCTCTCCTCGGGGGCCGCAGATACGCAGTATTTT. It codes for CASLSSGAADTQYF.

About this clone: A much larger clonotype is one base distant, so this may be a read error. Here the CDR3 DNA reads TGTGCCAGCAGTCCCGACCCTAACTATGGCTACACCTTC. Its translation is CASSPDPNYGYTF. This chain joins TRBV6-5 and TRBJ1-2; D remains unclear. Trimming stripped 5 bases from V and 0 bases from J, with 7 bases between. Germline CDR1 MNHEY, CDR2 SVGAGI. This CDR3 has 13 residues.

The V gene is TRBV9, the J gene TRBJ1-1; 7 bases match TRBD1. This CDR3 has 16 amino acids. V lost 4 bases to trimming and J lost 4 bases; unmatched junction nucleotides: 13. Germline V gene lookup returns CDR1 SGDLS and CDR2 YYNGEE. The CDR3 loop is CASSLRADRVVTEAFF. In DNA form, the CDR3 reads TGTGCCAGCAGCCTCCGAGCAGACAGGGTCGTCACTGAAGCTTTCTTT.

This chain links TRBV19 with TRBJ2-7, with D perhaps matching TRBD2 (5 bases). Germline CDR1 is LNHDA and CDR2 is SQIVND (reference sequence). This CDR3 region has 14 residues. The V end was cut by 5 bases, the J end by 3 bases, with 14 bases between. The CDR3 sequence: CASSSSDSRYEQYF. The CDR3 DNA sequence: TGTGCCAGTAGTTCCTCGGACTCACGCTACGAGCAGTACTTC.

This clone was picked up one time. The rearrangement joins TRBV29-1 to TRBJ2-1; D ambiguous. The CDR3 extends over 11 amino acids. Trimming pared 6 bases from V and 8 bases from J, leaving 11 bases between. Germline values: CDR1 SQVTM, CDR2 ANQGSEA. As DNA, the CDR3 is TGCAGCGTCGTACTTCCCTATGAGCAGTTCTTC. Its translation is CSVVLPYEQFF.

V is TRBV29-1 and J is TRBJ1-2, with a weak D call TRBD1 (5 bases). Trimming removed 3 bases at V and 4 bases at J, with 9 bases between. Germline V CDR1 and CDR2: SQVTM, ANQGSEA. The CDR3 extends over 12 amino acids. The CDR3 protein is CSVDTGPYGYTF. The CDR3, as DNA: TGCAGCGTTGATACGGGACCCTATGGCTACACCTTC.

This rearrangement joins TRBV5-4 to TRBJ2-1, with D unresolved. The CDR3 has 13 amino acids. Germline assignment: CDR1 SGHNT and CDR2 YYREEE (reference sequence). The V end lost 0 bases, the J end lost 5 bases, and 6 bases lay between the germline ends. CDR3 sequence reads: CASSLALDNEQFF. CDR3 nucleotides: TGTGCCAGCAGCTTGGCGCTAGACAATGAGCAGTTCTTC.

The V and J genes are TRBV28 and TRBJ1-1; D is undetermined. The CDR3 is made up of 13 amino acids. Germline V gene data show CDR1 as MDHEN and CDR2 as SYDVKM. V lost 6 bases and J lost 4, with 12 bases in between. CDR3 nucleotide sequence: TGTGCCAGCAGAGTCAGGAGGCCCACTGAAGCTTTCTTT. Residues: CASRVRRPTEAFF. Combining the CDR3 with reference TRBV28 and TRBJ1-1 gives the whole variable domain DVKVTQSSRYLVKRTGEKVFLECVQDMDHENMFWYRQDPGLGLRLIYFSYDVKMKEKGDIPEGYSVSREKKERFSLILESASTNQTSMYLCASRVRRPTEAFFGQGTRLTVV.

The chain couples TRBV9 to TRBJ1-2, with TRBD1 as a possible D gene (6 bases). CDR1 is SGDLS and CDR2 is YYNGEE in the germline V gene. There are 15 residues in the CDR3. Trimming left V 0 bases short and J 5 bases short, with 14 bases between. The CDR3 sequence is CASSVAKEGGYGYTF. The DNA of the CDR3 is TGTGCCAGCAGCGTAGCTAAGGAAGGGGGGTATGGCTACACCTTC.

This clone came up once. V and J are TRBV3-1 (or the pseudogene TRBV3-2) and TRBJ1-1; D is uncertain. The germline gives CDR1 LGHDT, CDR2 YNNKEL (reference sequence). V lost 2 bases and J 5 bases, leaving 12 bases between the germline ends. The CDR3 consists of 14 residues. The CDR3 is CASSQTDRGTEAFF. The CDR3 nucleotides are TGTGCCAGCAGCCAAACCGACCGAGGGACTGAAGCTTTCTTT.

V usage is TRBV10-3 and J usage is TRBJ1-6; 9 bases map to TRBD1. The V and J ends lost 4 bases and 9 bases, in that order; junction bases with no gene match: 1. Germline V gene sequence: CDR1 ENHRY, CDR2 SYGVKD. The CDR3 length is 13 residues. For the CDR3, the DNA is TGTGCCATCAGTGGACAGGGGGTTTCACCCCTCCACTTT. It encodes CAISGQGVSPLHF.

The chain has TRBV6-2 or TRBV6-3 and TRBJ2-1, with D possibly matching TRBD1 (5 bases). Per germline, CDR1 MNHEY and CDR2 SVGEGT. The CDR3 contains 13 residues. Trimming pared 6 bases from V and 3 bases from J, leaving 9 bases between. CDR3: CASSPRDYNEQFF. The CDR3, as DNA: TGTGCCAGCAGCCCCAGGGACTACAATGAGCAGTTCTTC.

The genes are TRBV5-1 and TRBJ2-5, with 7 bases identical to TRBD2. The germline V gene encodes CDR1 SGHRS and CDR2 YFSETQ. Trimming removed 1 base from V and 2 bases from J; junction bases left unmatched: 5. CDR3 length equals 15 residues. The DNA for the CDR3 is TGCGCCAGCAGCTTGCGGGGGGTAGATCAAGAGACCCAGTACTTC. Amino acid sequence: CASSLRGVDQETQYF.

This chain joins TRBV6-5 and TRBJ2-1; tentative D call: TRBD2 (6 bases). CDR1 is MNHEY and CDR2 is SVGAGI in the germline V gene. V was shortened by 4 bases and J by 7 bases, with 20 bases between the two germline ends. CDR3 length: 16 residues. The CDR3, as DNA: TGTGCCAGCAGTTCTCCCGGGAGCCGCTCCACTAATGAGCAGTTCTTC. Its translation: CASSSPGSRSTNEQFF.

As regards this clone: One end of the junction fails to match germline, which may point to a read error. The rearrangement links TRBV9 to TRBJ2-5, with D perhaps assigned TRBD1 or TRBD2 (5 bases each). Germline CDR1 SGDLS, CDR2 YYNGEE. There are 16 residues in the CDR3. This chain's CDR3 is CASSSHNEGPQGTQYF. CDR3 DNA sequence: TGTGCCAGCAGCTCTCACAACGAGGGGCCTCAAGGGACCCAGTACTTC.

This rearrangement joins TRBV6-2 or TRBV6-3 to TRBJ1-5; the match to TRBD1 covers 8 bases. Germline-derived CDR1 and CDR2 are MNHEY and SVGEGT. The V gene end was trimmed by 1 base and the J gene end by 0 bases; junction bases not matched to a gene: 11. The CDR3 contains 19 residues. In DNA, the CDR3 is TGTGCCAGCAGTTACTGGGACAGGCGGGATTATTATAGCAATCAGCCCCAGCATTTT. Translating it yields CASSYWDRRDYYSNQPQHF.

The chain has TRBV5-6 and TRBJ2-7, with 7 bases aligning to TRBD1. This CDR3 contains 14 residues. The V and J ends lost 3 bases and 3 bases, in that order; junction bases with no gene match: 6. CDR1 and CDR2 (germline): SGHDT, YYEEEE. The CDR3 here is CASSYRDRIYEQYF. In nucleotides, the CDR3 is TGTGCCAGCAGCTACCGGGACAGAATCTACGAGCAGTACTTC.

The V and J genes are TRBV2 and TRBJ2-1; D unclear. Trimming took off 7 bases at V and 4 bases at J, with 11 bases between the two ends. CDR1 SNHLY and CDR2 FYNNEI come from the germline V gene. This CDR3 comprises 13 residues. This CDR3 reads CASIPGTYNEQFF. CDR3 DNA: TGTGCCAGCATCCCGGGTACTTACAATGAGCAGTTCTTC.

The chain's CDR3 is CASTIGSFYNEQFF. DNA of the CDR3: TGTGCCAGTACCATCGGGTCCTTTTACAATGAGCAGTTCTTC. The chain recombines TRBV19 with TRBJ2-1; D call uncertain. This CDR3 has 14 residues. Trimming took off 7 bases at V and 4 bases at J, with 14 bases between the two ends. Germline CDR1 is LNHDA and CDR2 is SQIVND (reference sequence).

This chain uses TRBV6-1 with TRBJ1-3; maybe TRBD1 (6 bases). The CDR3 is 13 residues long. Per the germline V gene, CDR1 is MNHNS and CDR2 is SASEGT. V dropped 6 bases and J dropped 2 bases, with 8 bases sitting between them. The CDR3 bases are TGTGCCAGCAGCCGGGACACTGGAAACACCATATATTTT. It codes for CASSRDTGNTIYF.

The J gene is TRBJ2-1, the V gene TRBV28, with 8 bases identical to TRBD1. V lost 1 base to trimming and J lost 8 bases; unmatched junction nucleotides: 7. Germline V gene lookup returns CDR1 MDHEN and CDR2 SYDVKM. The CDR3 is 15 amino acids. CDR3 region: CASSLSDRGRDEQFF. The CDR3 nucleotides are TGTGCCAGCAGTTTATCAGACAGGGGCCGGGATGAGCAGTTCTTC.

The chain carries TRBV6-5 and TRBJ2-2; no reliable D call. The CDR3 totals 12 residues. Between the trimmed V and J ends, which lost 2 bases and 6 bases, there was a span of 4 bases. The germline gives CDR1 MNHEY, CDR2 SVGAGI. CDR3 DNA: TGTGCCAGCAGTTACGGCTCCGGGGAGCTGTTTTTT. Residues: CASSYGSGELFF.

This clone was observed once. The chain employs TRBV7-3 and TRBJ2-2; tentatively, D is TRBD1 or TRBD2 (5 bases each). Per the germline V gene, CDR1 is SGHTA and CDR2 is FQGTGA. The CDR3 sequence is 14 residues long. Trimming shortened V by 0 bases and J by 5 bases, and 7 bases separated the two germline ends. CDR3 nucleotide sequence: TGTGCCAGCAGCTTAACGAGGGGAACCGGGGAGCTGTTTTTT. This codes for CASSLTRGTGELFF.

The V and J genes are TRBV2 and TRBJ1-5; 10 positions agree with TRBD1. From germline, CDR1 is SNHLY and CDR2 FYNNEI. After removal of 4 bases from V and 1 base from J, the junction contained 4 bases not matched to a gene. The CDR3 sequence is 16 residues long. CDR3 coding DNA: TGTGCCAGCAGTGCTGACAGGGGGCAGAGCAATCAGCCCCAGCATTTT. Amino acid sequence: CASSADRGQSNQPQHF.

This sequence joins TRBV12-3 or TRBV12-4 and TRBJ2-7; D call uncertain. The CDR3 sequence is 13 residues long. Trimming stripped 3 bases from V and 0 bases from J, with 6 bases between. The CDR3 loop is CASSFSSSYEQYF. The CDR3 DNA follows: TGTGCCAGCAGTTTTTCGAGCTCCTACGAGCAGTACTTC.

The chain has TRBV29-1 and TRBJ1-3; possible D gene TRBD1, 5 bases. The V end lost 5 bases, the J end lost 2 bases, and 13 bases lay between the germline ends. This CDR3 is 14 amino acids long. Per the germline V gene, CDR1 is SQVTM and CDR2 is ANQGSEA. In DNA, the CDR3 is TGCAGCGTTCTCCCGCCAGGGCCTGGAAACACCATATATTTT. Translation gives CSVLPPGPGNTIYF. Complete variable domain (other parts from reference TRBV29-1 and TRBJ1-3): SAVISQKPSRDICQRGTSLTIQCQVDSQVTMMFWYRQQPGQSLTLIATANQGSEATYESGFVIDKFPISRPNLTFSTLTVSNMSPEDSSIYLCSVLPPGPGNTIYFGEGSWLTVV.

The chain carries TRBV19 and TRBJ2-5, with a weak D call TRBD2 (5 bases). The CDR3 consists of 13 residues. Trimming took off 6 bases at V and 7 bases at J, with 15 bases between the two ends. Germline V gives CDR1 LNHDA, CDR2 SQIVND (reference sequence). The CDR3 DNA reads TGTGCCAGTAGGAAGTGGGCCGGAGGGACCCAGTACTTC. Translation gives CASRKWAGGTQYF.